This section outlines one T cell receptor (beta chain) sequence together with its context. Its target is unknown. The CDR3 runs 13 residues. The V gene's germline CDR1 is LNHNV and CDR2 YYDKDF (reference sequence). V shed 5 bases and J shed 10 bases, with 17 bases lying between them. This sample is part of a study of blood T cells in healthy people across ages. Whole-study findings and limits: Diversity estimates from one million T cells were considered underestimates.

A J-beta primer mix and a sample-barcoded 5' primer were used in a second PCR of about 6 to 12 cycles. TCRdb passed the 5' RACE reads through MiXCR, listing each CDR3 protein once. The repertoire holds hundreds of thousands of distinct CDR3 sequences, with 25% to 35% as singletons. Those donating, healthy Caucasian individuals from Russia, were aged about 6 to 95. Each donor gave around 9.6 milliliters of peripheral blood. Every sample had a minimum of 6.5 million PBMCs isolated. The chain joins TRBV15 to TRBJ1-2; TRBD1 might be the D (5 bases). Sequences were obtained from blood. This sequence originates from a woman aged 80 or over in good health. In nucleotides, the CDR3 is TGTGCCACCAGCCCGGGGCGCGTCGACCACTACACCTTC. Protein product: CATSPGRVDHYTF.